The rows below give T cell receptor beta chains drawn from one sample of a study of T cells in Graves' hyperthyroidism and ophthalmopathy. TCRdb reprocessed the multiplex PCR reads via MiXCR and lists one record per CDR3 protein. Of hundreds of thousands of distinct CDR3 sequences in the sample, around a sixth were seen once. The specimen was blood. These receptors were obtained from a woman aged 45-60 years with Graves' hyperthyroidism that later progressed to Graves' ophthalmopathy. CDR3s include the opening cysteine and the closing phenylalanine or tryptophan. Clone size appears in some rows only: once, few, many, or a class for an expanded clone.

v_gene,abundance,j_gene,CDR3aa
TRBV7-9,.,TRBJ2-5,CASRWTSGGQYQETQYF
TRBV11-2,many,TRBJ1-6,CASSPPGQGGSPLHF
TRBV10-3,.,TRBJ2-2,CAIPLGGQTNTGELFF
TRBV9,few,TRBJ2-5,CASSPGVSTETQYF
TRBV20-1,.,TRBJ2-3,CSARAGRGRDNTQYF
TRBV4-1,.,TRBJ1-1,CASSHEWGRNTEAFF
TRBV20-1,many,TRBJ2-5,CSARGHGKETQYF
TRBV18,many,TRBJ1-2,CASSPTDSLGTHGYTF
TRBV6-2/TRBV6-3,many,TRBJ2-2,CASSYNLAGVIDTGELFF
TRBV11-2,many,TRBJ2-1,CASSLTTGGFGEQFF
TRBV6-1,many,TRBJ1-4,CASSNYRGPNEKLFF
TRBV27,.,TRBJ1-4,CASSPRVLRGKLFF
TRBV5-4,.,TRBJ2-2,CASSAGLATTSGELFF
TRBV12-3/TRBV12-4,once,TRBJ2-1,CASSRTSGGHYNEQFF
TRBV29-1,few,TRBJ2-3,CSVETLQGASTDTQYF
TRBV2,few,TRBJ2-3,CASNKWKVAGGLGDTQYF
TRBV5-1,few,TRBJ2-5,CASSSNTLERWSQYF
TRBV7-3,.,TRBJ2-3,CASSSLLAGGRDTQYF
TRBV29-1,.,TRBJ2-7,CSGRGALGEQYF
TRBV5-1,.,TRBJ2-1,CASSLVVAGAYNEQFF
TRBV7-9,.,TRBJ1-1,CASSLVRGVNTEAFF
TRBV20-1,.,TRBJ1-1,CSATGTGVRAFF
TRBV5-6,.,TRBJ1-2,CASSLEYRDSLGGYTF
TRBV3-1,many,TRBJ1-1,CASRNTGKAEAFF
TRBV25-1,once,TRBJ2-7,CASSETAYYEQYF
TRBV27,.,TRBJ2-2,CASSLTGGLAGELFF
TRBV13,few,TRBJ1-6,CASRGANSPLHF
TRBV20-1,once,TRBJ2-5,CSALEKGETQYF
TRBV5-6,few,TRBJ1-4,CASSLGGDGEKLFF
TRBV5-1,many,TRBJ2-3,CASSSGTSADTQYF
TRBV5-1,many,TRBJ1-4,CASSPTGQRSEKLFF
TRBV11-3,many,TRBJ2-2,CASSYRTRGTGELFF
TRBV12-3/TRBV12-4,many,TRBJ2-7,CASSPGQKHYEQYF
TRBV12-3/TRBV12-4,many,TRBJ2-1,CASRDRQGRYNEQFF
TRBV6-1,few,TRBJ1-2,CASRTGTGIDYGYTF
TRBV5-1,.,TRBJ1-1,CASRWTENTEAFF
TRBV5-5,many,TRBJ1-2,CASSLDRGVYGYTF